This T cell receptor beta chain was identified in a study of T cell repertoires in ileal Crohn's disease. By sample share, this clone is large. Per germline, CDR1 MDHEN and CDR2 SYDVKM. V was clipped by 7 bases and J by 5 bases, with 15 bases between them. The CDR3 is made up of 13 amino acids. Repertoires were generated with immunoSEQ multiplex PCR, while TCRdb's copy carries only in-frame clones and drops some. The repertoire consists of 15,000 to 20,000 clones, with around 76% occurring once and the leading ten covering 4% to 4.5%. Sample time point: inflamed ileum from the surgical specimen. This rearrangement joins TRBV28 to TRBJ2-7, with unresolved D. The sequenced sample was ileal tissue. The sequence came from an adult with Crohn's disease. As DNA, the CDR3 is TGTGCCAGCACCGGGTCTCCAGGTCACGAGCAGTACTTC. Translated, it gives CASTGSPGHEQYF.